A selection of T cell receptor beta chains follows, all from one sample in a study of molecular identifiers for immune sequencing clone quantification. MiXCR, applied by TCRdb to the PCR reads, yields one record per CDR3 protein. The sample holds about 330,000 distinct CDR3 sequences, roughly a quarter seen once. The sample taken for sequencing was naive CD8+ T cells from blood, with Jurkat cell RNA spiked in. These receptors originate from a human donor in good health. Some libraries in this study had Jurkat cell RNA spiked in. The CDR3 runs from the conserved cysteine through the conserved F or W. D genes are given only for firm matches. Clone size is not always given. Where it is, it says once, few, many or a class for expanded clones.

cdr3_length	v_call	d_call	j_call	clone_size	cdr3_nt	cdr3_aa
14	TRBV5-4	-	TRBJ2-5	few	TGTGCCAGCAGTACGTATCACCAAGCAGAGACCCAGTACTTC	CASSTYHQAETQYF
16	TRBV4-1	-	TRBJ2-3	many	TGCGCCAGCAGCCCCACGGCGGGGGCCCACACAGATACGCAGTATTTT	CASSPTAGAHTDTQYF
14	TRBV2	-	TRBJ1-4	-	TGTGCCAGCAGTCCTGGACAGACGGGGGAAAAACTGTTTTTT	CASSPGQTGEKLFF
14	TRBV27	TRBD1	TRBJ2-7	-	TGTGCCAGCAGTTTGGCCAGGGGGTACTACGAGCAGTACTTC	CASSLARGYYEQYF
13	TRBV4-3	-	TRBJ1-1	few	TGCGCCAGCAGCGGGGATTGGGGCACTGAAGCTTTCTTT	CASSGDWGTEAFF
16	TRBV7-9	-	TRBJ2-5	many	TGTGCCAGCAGCCCTCGACAGGCGTTGTACCAAGAGACCCAGTACTTC	CASSPRQALYQETQYF
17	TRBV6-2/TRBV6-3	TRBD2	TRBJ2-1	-	TGTGCCAGCAGTTACAGGGCGCGGGAGGACGTCGACAATGAGCAGTTCTTC	CASSYRAREDVDNEQFF
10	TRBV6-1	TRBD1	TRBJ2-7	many	TGTGCCAGCAGCGAGGGACAGGTAGGATTC	CASSEGQVGF
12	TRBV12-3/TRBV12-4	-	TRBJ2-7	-	TGTGCCAGCAGTCCTACATTGAGCGAGCAGTACTTC	CASSPTLSEQYF
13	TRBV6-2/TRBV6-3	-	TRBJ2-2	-	TGTGCCACTGACACCCGTGGCACCGGGGAGCTGTTTTTT	CATDTRGTGELFF
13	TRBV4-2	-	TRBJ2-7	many	TGTGCCAGCAGCCCAAGGGACCGTTACGAGCAGTACTTC	CASSPRDRYEQYF
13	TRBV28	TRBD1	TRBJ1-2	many	TGTGCCAGCAGTCTGGGGACAGGGGCTGGCTACACCTTC	CASSLGTGAGYTF
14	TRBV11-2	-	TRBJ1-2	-	TGTGCCAGCAGCTTAGCTGACGTAAACTATGGCTACACCTTC	CASSLADVNYGYTF
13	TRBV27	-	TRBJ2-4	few	TGTGCCAGCAGTTTGACCCCAACCAACATTCAGTACTTC	CASSLTPTNIQYF
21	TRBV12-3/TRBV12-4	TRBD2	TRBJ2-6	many	TGTGCCAGCAGTTTTTGGCTAGCGGGGGACCGGGTACGGTCCGGGGCCAACGTCCTGACTTTC	CASSFWLAGDRVRSGANVLTF
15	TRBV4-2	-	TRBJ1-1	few	TGTGCCAGCAGCCAAACAGGGACATCGAACACTGAAGCTTTCTTT	CASSQTGTSNTEAFF
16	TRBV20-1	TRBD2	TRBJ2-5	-	TGCAGTGCTAGAGATCGGGCGGGGGGGCCTTTGGAGACCCAGTACTTC	CSARDRAGGPLETQYF
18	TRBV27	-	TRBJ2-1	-	TGTGCCAGCAGTCCCTCGGCTATTTTTGGGGGTTCCTACAATGAGCAGTTCTTC	CASSPSAIFGGSYNEQFF
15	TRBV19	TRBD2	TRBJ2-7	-	TGTGCCAGTAGTGTCATAGCGGGGCTCCCCCACGAGCAGTACTTC	CASSVIAGLPHEQYF
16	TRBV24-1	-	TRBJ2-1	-	TGTGCCACCAGTGCCGGCTGGGGACGGGACTACAATGAGCAGTTCTTC	CATSAGWGRDYNEQFF
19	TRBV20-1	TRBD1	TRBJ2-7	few	TGCAGTGCTAGAGATAATGATTTGGGACAGGCCTCGAAGTCCTACGAGCAGTACTTC	CSARDNDLGQASKSYEQYF
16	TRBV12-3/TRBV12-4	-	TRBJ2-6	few	TGTGCCAGCAGCGGACAGCCCATCTCTGGGGCCAACGTCCTGACTTTC	CASSGQPISGANVLTF
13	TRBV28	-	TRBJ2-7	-	TGTACCAGCAGTTCGTCTCGTTTCTACGAGCAGTACTTC	CTSSSSRFYEQYF
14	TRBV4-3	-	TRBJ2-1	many	TGCGCCAGCAGCCCCGAGACAAGCTACAATGAGCAGTTCTTC	CASSPETSYNEQFF
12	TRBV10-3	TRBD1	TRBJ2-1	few	TGTGCCATCAGTTCACAGGGGGATGAGCAGTTCTTC	CAISSQGDEQFF
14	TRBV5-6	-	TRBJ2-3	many	TGTGCCAGCAGCTTCGGCGGATCACTAGATACGCAGTATTTT	CASSFGGSLDTQYF
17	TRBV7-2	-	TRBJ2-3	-	TGTGCCAGCAGCTCCACCGCTGCTGTTTATAGCACAGATACGCAGTATTTT	CASSSTAAVYSTDTQYF
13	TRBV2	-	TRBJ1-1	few	TGTGCCAGCATTGGACAGAGTAACACTGAAGCTTTCTTT	CASIGQSNTEAFF
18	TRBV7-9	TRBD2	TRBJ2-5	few	TGTGCCAGCAGCCCAAGGACTAGCGGGGGACCCTTCCAAGAGACCCAGTACTTC	CASSPRTSGGPFQETQYF
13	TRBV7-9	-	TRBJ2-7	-	TGTGCCAGCAGCCCACCGGCGGGGTACGAGCAGTACTTC	CASSPPAGYEQYF
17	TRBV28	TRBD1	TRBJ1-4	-	TGTGCCAGCAGTTCGACAGGGGGCTTTACAACTAATGAAAAACTGTTTTTT	CASSSTGGFTTNEKLFF
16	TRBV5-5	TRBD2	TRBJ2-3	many	TGTGCCAGCAGCTTATTGGCGGGAGAACGCACAGATACGCAGTATTTT	CASSLLAGERTDTQYF
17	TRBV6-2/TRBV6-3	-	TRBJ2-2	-	TGTGCCAGCAGCCCGATCGCAACCGTTCCGAACACCGGGGAGCTGTTTTTT	CASSPIATVPNTGELFF
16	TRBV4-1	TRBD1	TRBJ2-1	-	TGCGCCAGCAGCCTGGGACAGGGGGCCCCCTACAATGGGCAGTTCTTC	CASSLGQGAPYNGQFF
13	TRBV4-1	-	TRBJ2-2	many	TGCGCCAGCAGCCCACAACTAACCGGGGAGCTGTTTTTT	CASSPQLTGELFF